The text below deals with one T cell receptor beta chain. Its antigen is currently unknown. These data come from a study of identifying expanded T cells in peripheral blood. Findings and caveats of the study: About 1.3 clones differed between technical replicates, versus about 17 and 20 over time. Roughly two-week clone count variance significantly increased as total template count grew.

Germline V CDR1 and CDR2: SGHDT, YYEEEE. The CDR3 is made up of 15 amino acids. V lost 3 bases, J lost 1 base, and 14 bases lay in between. During the collection period, no donor immune events like infections were recorded. Using immunoSEQ multiplex PCR, the repertoire was profiled, and TCRdb retains in-frame clones only, with some absent. The repertoire includes 100,000 to 150,000 clones, approximately 86% of them detected once, and around 8.4% sits in the top ten. Sequencing input: blood. The source is a person aged 18 to 75 in good health. This chain uses TRBV5-6 with TRBJ2-7, with D perhaps matching TRBD1 (5 bases). The CDR3 here is CASSSVQGASYEQYF. Written as DNA, the CDR3 is TGTGCCAGCAGCTCTGTCCAGGGCGCTTCCTACGAGCAGTACTTC.